This entry lists 29 T cell receptor beta chains sequenced from one sample in a study of graft-versus-host responses after intestinal transplantation. The antigens of these receptors remain unknown. TCRdb's copy holds only in-frame clones and misses some; the assay was immunoSEQ multiplex PCR. This repertoire shows over 55,000 clones, about nine tenths found once; its top ten account for 1.3%. The material was unstimulated CD8+ T cells sorted from spleen or lymph node cells, obtained before intestinal transplant. These receptors were collected from a human donor who received an intestinal transplant.

This chain uses TRBV27 with TRBJ2-7; 7 bases line up with TRBD2. CDR3 length equals 16 residues. The germline V gene encodes CDR1 MNHEY and CDR2 SMNVEV (reference sequence). Trimming removed 0 bases from V and 4 bases from J; junction bases left unmatched: 9. CDR3 coding DNA: TGTGCCAGCAGTTTATCCATGTCGACTAGCAGATACGAGCAGTACTTC. As protein: CASSLSMSTSRYEQYF.

This chain joins TRBV14 and TRBJ2-7; TRBD1 aligns across 8 bases. The CDR3 is 14 residues long. After removal of 5 bases from V and 2 bases from J, the junction contained 5 bases not matched to a gene. The germline CDR1 and CDR2 sequences are SGHDN and FVKESK. The CDR3 bases are TGTGCCAGCAGCTGGACAGGGAGACCCTACGAGCAGTACTTC. This sequence encodes CASSWTGRPYEQYF.

The CDR3 spells CASSLTRPGTPEEQFF. In nucleotides, the CDR3 is TGTGCCAGCAGCTTAACCCGTCCCGGGACACCGGAAGAGCAGTTCTTC. This chain joins TRBV7-3 and TRBJ2-1, with TRBD1 as a possible D gene (6 bases). Germline-derived CDR1 and CDR2 are SGHTA and FQGTGA. The CDR3 is 16 amino acids. The V and J ends lost 0 bases and 10 bases respectively, with 19 bases between them.

V is TRBV13 and J is TRBJ1-1; maybe TRBD1 (6 bases). Trimming shortened V by 3 bases and J by 4 bases, and 9 bases separated the two germline ends. Per the germline V gene, CDR1 is PRHDT and CDR2 is FYEKMQ (reference sequence). The CDR3 runs to 13 residues. The CDR3 region has the DNA TGTGCCAGCAGCTTTGGGGGCGCCACTGAAGCTTTCTTT. Translating it yields CASSFGGATEAFF.

V is TRBV6-1 and J is TRBJ2-5; 7 bases match TRBD1. The trim removed 6 bases at V and 4 bases at J, leaving 11 bases unmatched. The CDR3 covers 15 residues. CDR1 is MNHNS and CDR2 is SASEGT in the germline V gene. The DNA of the CDR3 is TGTGCCAGCAGGCGCCAAGGGGGCGTTGGAGAGACCCAGTACTTC. Translation: CASRRQGGVGETQYF.

The V gene is TRBV13, the J gene TRBJ2-3, with 15 bases that match TRBD2. V was pared by 5 bases and J by 0 bases, with 15 bases of the junction left unmatched. The germline CDR1 and CDR2 sequences are PRHDT and FYEKMQ (reference sequence). The CDR3 is 21 residues long. The CDR3 loop reads CASSQTLGLAGGPESTDTQYF. CDR3 bases: TGTGCCAGCAGCCAAACCCTTGGACTAGCGGGGGGGCCTGAAAGCACAGATACGCAGTATTTT.

The chain joins TRBV7-3 to TRBJ1-1, with D unresolved. Germline lookup yields CDR1 SGHTA and CDR2 FQGTGA. The V end lost 5 bases, the J end lost 4 bases, and 11 bases lay between the germline ends. CDR3 length: 13 residues. CDR3 amino acids: CASSLGSGTEAFF. The CDR3 DNA reads as TGTGCCAGCAGCCTAGGGAGCGGCACTGAAGCTTTCTTT.

The chain is built from TRBV6-5 and TRBJ2-1, with TRBD1 as a possible D gene (5 bases). The CDR3 consists of 15 residues. CDR1 is MNHEY, CDR2 SVGAGI, per germline. Between the trimmed V and J ends, which lost 2 bases and 7 bases, there was a span of 15 bases. Here the CDR3 reads CASSYGPIPGNEQFF. The CDR3 DNA follows: TGTGCCAGCAGTTACGGGCCTATACCAGGGAATGAGCAGTTCTTC.

This clone was seen just once. The CDR3: CASSEPGHPFVGYTF. The CDR3 DNA sequence: TGCGCCAGCAGTGAGCCAGGACATCCCTTCGTAGGCTACACCTTC. V usage is TRBV10-2 and J usage is TRBJ1-2; D is perhaps TRBD1 (5 bases). Germline V CDR1 and CDR2: WSHSY, SAAADI. The length of the CDR3 is 15 residues. V dropped 2 bases and J dropped 8 bases, with 18 bases sitting between them.

This chain connects TRBV2 to TRBJ2-1; 8 nucleotides agree with TRBD2. This CDR3 has 14 residues. Germline CDR1 is SNHLY and CDR2 is FYNNEI. The trim removed 3 bases at V and 5 bases at J, leaving 3 bases unmatched. The CDR3 nucleotides are TGTGCCAGCAGTGACGGGGGGGCTAACAATGAGCAGTTCTTC. As protein: CASSDGGANNEQFF. The variable domain in full, completed from reference TRBV2 and TRBJ2-1, reads EPEVTQTPSHQVTQMGQEVILRCVPISNHLYFYWYRQILGQKVEFLVSFYNNEISEKSEIFDDQFSVERPDGSNFTLKIRSTKLEDSAMYFCASSDGGANNEQFFGPGTRLTVL.

V is TRBV5-1 and J is TRBJ2-7; 11 bases map to TRBD2. The ends lost 3 bases at V and 0 bases at J; junction bases unmatched: 5. The germline CDR1 and CDR2 sequences are SGHRS and YFSETQ. The length of the CDR3 is 16 residues. The CDR3 loop is CASSYTSGGPSYEQYF. In DNA form, the CDR3 reads TGCGCCAGCAGCTATACTAGCGGGGGACCCTCCTACGAGCAGTACTTC.

The J gene is TRBJ2-1, the V gene TRBV5-6, with TRBD1 as a possible D gene (5 bases). Looked up from germline, CDR1 is SGHDT and CDR2 is YYEEEE. V gave up 4 bases and J gave up 5 bases, with 10 bases separating them. The CDR3 spans 13 residues. CDR3 amino acids: CASSGKGDNEQFF. DNA for the CDR3: TGTGCCAGCAGCGGGAAAGGGGACAATGAGCAGTTCTTC.

The V and J genes are TRBV12-5 and TRBJ2-5, with D perhaps matching TRBD1 (6 bases). Germline V CDR1 and CDR2: LGHNT, FRNRAP. Between the trimmed V and J ends, which lost 5 bases and 5 bases, there was a span of 18 bases. CDR3 length: 15 residues. CDR3 in amino acids: CASGLGAPGTETQYF. Here the CDR3 DNA reads TGTGCTAGTGGTCTGGGGGCGCCCGGTACGGAGACCCAGTACTTC. Supplemented by reference TRBV12-5 and TRBJ2-5, the full variable domain reads DARVTQTPRHKVTEMGQEVTMRCQPILGHNTVFWYRQTMMQGLELLAYFRNRAPLDDSGMPKDRFSAEMPDATLATLKIQPSEPRDSAVYFCASGLGAPGTETQYFGPGTRLLVL.

On this clone itself: This specimen includes other DNA sequences encoding the same CDR3. J is TRBJ2-2 and V is TRBV5-6; a possible D gene is TRBD1 (6 bases). The germline V gene has CDR1 SGHDT and CDR2 YYEEEE. V lost 4 bases and J 8 bases, leaving 12 bases between the germline ends. The CDR3 totals 13 residues. The DNA of the CDR3 is TGTGCCAGCAGCCTGCAGGGGCCAGGGGAGCTGTTTTTT. Protein sequence: CASSLQGPGELFF. Full variable domain (outside the CDR3, taken from reference TRBV5-6 and TRBJ2-2): DAGVTQSPTHLIKTRGQQVTLRCSPKSGHDTVSWYQQALGQGPQFIFQYYEEEERQRGNFPDRFSGHQFPNYSSELNVNALLLGDSALYLCASSLQGPGELFFGEGSRLTVL.

The chain employs TRBV27 and TRBJ1-5; D not resolved. The ends were cut back, 8 bases at V and 1 base at J, with 12 bases in the middle. Germline values: CDR1 MNHEY, CDR2 SMNVEV (reference sequence). The CDR3 loop spans 14 amino acids. CDR3 DNA: TGTGCCAGCGGGTCCGGGGAAAGCAATCAGCCCCAGCATTTT. This codes for CASGSGESNQPQHF.

The rearrangement joins TRBV7-9 to TRBJ2-4; TRBD2 might be the D (5 bases). Germline V gene lookup returns CDR1 SEHNR and CDR2 FQNEAQ (reference sequence). The V end lost 1 base, the J end lost 8 bases, and 15 bases lay between the germline ends. This CDR3 has 15 amino acids. CDR3 nucleotides: TGTGCCAGCAGCTTAGTTGGTCTCGAGGAGGACATTCAGTACTTC. It codes for CASSLVGLEEDIQYF.

This clone was detected only a few times. The rearrangement joins TRBV6-5 to TRBJ2-7; 9 bases agree with TRBD1. The germline V gene has CDR1 MNHEY and CDR2 SVGAGI. The CDR3 is 15 residues long. With 3 bases clipped from V and 0 bases from J, the junction kept 3 bases outside the gene matches. The CDR3 DNA is TGTGCCAGCAGTTATGGGACAGGGAGCTCCTACGAGCAGTACTTC. Its translation: CASSYGTGSSYEQYF.

CDR3 in amino acids: CATSGEALLAKNIQYF. The CDR3 region has the DNA TGTGCCACCAGTGGGGAGGCACTCTTAGCCAAAAACATTCAGTACTTC. The chain couples TRBV15 to TRBJ2-4, with a tentative D call TRBD2 (6 bases). The CDR3 extends over 16 amino acids. The V and J ends lost 6 bases and 0 bases respectively, with 15 bases between them. Germline CDR1 LNHNV, CDR2 YYDKDF (reference sequence).

This rearrangement joins TRBV10-1 to TRBJ2-5; 7 positions match TRBD1. Judging by the DNA end, TRBJ2-7 fits better; the J call may be wrong. Germline loops: CDR1 WNHNN, CDR2 SYGVQD (reference sequence). There are 15 residues in the CDR3. CDR3 loop: CASSNRWTGFYEQYF. CDR3 coding DNA: TGCGCCAGCAGCAATAGATGGACAGGTTTCTACGAGCAGTACTTC.

The chain has TRBV10-1 and TRBJ2-3, with D uncertain. Trimming left V 0 bases short and J 5 bases short, with 6 bases between. CDR3 length: 13 residues. Germline V gives CDR1 WNHNN, CDR2 SYGVQD (reference sequence). CDR3 sequence (DNA): TGCGCCAGCAGTGAGTCCCCGTTAGATACGCAGTATTTT. Amino acid sequence: CASSESPLDTQYF.

This chain uses TRBV9 with TRBJ2-7; weak D call: TRBD1 (5 bases). This CDR3 contains 12 residues. Germline-derived CDR1 and CDR2 are SGDLS and YYNGEE. V dropped 5 bases and J dropped 3 bases, with 9 bases sitting between them. The DNA for the CDR3 is TGTGCCAGCAGTGGAGACAGCTACGAGCAGTACTTC. Translation: CASSGDSYEQYF.

This chain's CDR3 is CASSQERYEAFF. The CDR3 DNA is TGTGCCAGCAGCCAAGAGAGATATGAAGCTTTCTTT. J is TRBJ1-1 and V is TRBV4-2; D gene uncertain. V was shortened by 0 bases and J by 7 bases, with 6 bases between the two germline ends. Germline V gene lookup returns CDR1 LGHNA and CDR2 YNFKEQ. The CDR3 loop spans 12 amino acids.

The V call is TRBV7-6, the J call TRBJ1-6; the match to TRBD1 covers 7 bases. CDR3 length: 17 residues. CDR1 and CDR2 from the germline V gene are SGHVS and FNYEAQ. Trimming at V came to 1 base and at J to 5 bases, leaving 8 bases not matched to a gene. CDR3 sequence reads: CASSLGGRDSNNSPLHF. CDR3 DNA sequence: TGTGCCAGCAGCTTAGGGGGCCGGGACAGCAATAATTCACCCCTCCACTTT.

As to this clone: Germline is not matched at one junction end, which may reflect a read error. The chain employs TRBV7-7 and TRBJ2-1; 11 bases are a match to TRBD2. Germline loops: CDR1 SSHAT, CDR2 FNYEAQ (reference sequence). The CDR3 covers 16 residues. CDR3 bases: TGTGCTAGCAGCCCCCTTAGCGGGGGGGCGTGGAATGAGCAGTTCTTC. It is translated as CASSPLSGGAWNEQFF. Together with reference TRBV7-7 and TRBJ2-1, the CDR3 gives the full variable domain: GAGVSQSPRYKVTKRGQDVTLRCDPISSHATLYWYQQALGQGPEFLTYFNYEAQPDKSGLPSDRFSAERPEGSISTLTIQRTEQRDSAMYRCASSPLSGGAWNEQFFGPGTRLTVL.

The J gene is TRBJ2-2, the V gene TRBV4-1; 7 bases match TRBD2. Per the germline V gene, CDR1 is MGHRA and CDR2 is YSYEKL. The ends lost 0 bases at V and 5 bases at J; junction bases unmatched: 9. The CDR3 contains 17 residues. The CDR3, as DNA: TGCGCCAGCAGCCAAGAAGGGCTGGGGAGGGGTACCGGGGAGCTGTTTTTT. Translated, it gives CASSQEGLGRGTGELFF.

The chain has TRBV7-8 and TRBJ1-6; D is unclear. CDR3 size: 17 residues. V lost 0 bases to trimming and J lost 4 bases, with 13 bases between them. Germline V CDR1 and CDR2: SGHVS, FQNEAQ. DNA of the CDR3: TGTGCCAGCAGCTTAGCGCGCGGAGCAGTGTATAATTCACCCCTCCACTTT. This sequence encodes CASSLARGAVYNSPLHF.

This rearrangement joins TRBV19 to TRBJ2-5; TRBD1 agrees at 8 bases. The CDR3 sequence is 14 residues long. J was trimmed by 5 bases and V by 5 bases; bases with no gene match: 7. The germline V gene has CDR1 LNHDA and CDR2 SQIVND (reference sequence). CDR3 sequence (DNA): TGTGCCAGTAGTTCGCGGGACAGGAGGGAGACCCAGTACTTC. Translating gives CASSSRDRRETQYF.

The CDR3 here is CASSDQTGTLQDTQYF. CDR3 nucleotide sequence: TGCGCCAGCAGTGACCAGACCGGGACTCTGCAAGATACGCAGTATTTT. The chain has TRBV10-2 and TRBJ2-3; the D gene is possibly TRBD2 (6 bases). V lost 3 bases and J 5 bases, leaving 18 bases between the germline ends. The germline V gene encodes CDR1 WSHSY and CDR2 SAAADI. CDR3 size: 16 residues.

The chain is built from TRBV6-5 and TRBJ2-7; 7 bases align to TRBD1. Germline CDR1 is MNHEY and CDR2 is SVGAGI. The CDR3 extends over 12 amino acids. Trimming took 8 bases from V and 1 from J; bases not matched to a gene: 2. This CDR3 is CASGQESYEQYF. CDR3 nucleotides: TGTGCCAGCGGACAGGAGTCCTACGAGCAGTACTTC.